This TCR beta chain was documented in a study of T-cell reconstitution after alpha-beta-depleted transplantation in children. This clonotype was observed many times. Its specificity is unknown. General study points: Several patients had high TCRbeta diversity at day 60; it came from surviving recipient T cells and thymic progenitors. Reportedly, alpha-beta T cells present about two months post-transplant originated from several hundred expanded clones of graft origin.

Unique molecular identifiers tagged the TCRbeta library. TCRdb re-derived calls from the PCR reads in MiXCR, one entry per CDR3 protein. The sample has 150,000 to 250,000 distinct CDR3 sequences, 5% to 6.5% seen once. The J segment lost 3 bases and the V segment lost 7 bases, leaving 9 bases of the junction unmatched. The CDR3 is 14 amino acids. CDR1 SNHLY and CDR2 FYNNEI come from the germline V gene. The sequences come from PBMCs, collected before TCRalphabeta/CD19-depleted stem cell transplant. J is TRBJ2-7 and V is TRBV2; TRBD1 matches 7 bases. This receptor was taken from a girl less than two years old with combined immunodeficiency, due to receive a stem cell transplant. The CDR3 DNA is TGTGCCAGCAATCCTCGGACAGGTTTCTACGAGCAGTACTTC. Its translation is CASNPRTGFYEQYF.